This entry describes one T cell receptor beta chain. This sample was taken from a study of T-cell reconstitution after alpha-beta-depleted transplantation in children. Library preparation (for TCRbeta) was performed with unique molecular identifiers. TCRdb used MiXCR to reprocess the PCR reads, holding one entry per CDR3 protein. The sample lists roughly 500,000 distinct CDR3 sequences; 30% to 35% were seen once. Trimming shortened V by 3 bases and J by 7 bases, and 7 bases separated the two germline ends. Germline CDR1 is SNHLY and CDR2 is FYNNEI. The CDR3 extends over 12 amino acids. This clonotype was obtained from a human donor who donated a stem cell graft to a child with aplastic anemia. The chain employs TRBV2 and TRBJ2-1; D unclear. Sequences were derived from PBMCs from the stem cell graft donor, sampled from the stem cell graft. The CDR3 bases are TGTGCCAGCAGTGAGAGGTGGAATGAGCAGTTCTTC. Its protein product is CASSERWNEQFF.